The 31 T cell receptor beta chains presented below share a single source sample, sequenced in a study of CD4+ T cells in melanoma. The data were produced by immunoSEQ multiplex PCR, yet TCRdb's version contains in-frame clones alone and is incomplete. The sample has roughly 16,000 clones, approximately 76% seen once. The sample was cells from a culture (not recorded whether cultured in vitro). These receptors all stem from a human donor with melanoma.

The chain carries TRBV28 and TRBJ1-2; D is perhaps TRBD1 (6 bases). Germline lookup yields CDR1 MDHEN and CDR2 SYDVKM. The CDR3 totals 15 residues. The V end was cut by 2 bases, the J end by 4 bases, with 14 bases between. The CDR3 DNA reads as TGTGCCAGCAGTTTAAGAGGGGGGGCCTCCTATGGCTACACCTTC. Residues: CASSLRGGASYGYTF.

This chain connects TRBV6-5 to TRBJ1-6, with D unclear. V lost 0 bases and J 0 bases, leaving 6 bases between the germline ends. The CDR3 loop spans 16 amino acids. The germline V gene has CDR1 MNHEY and CDR2 SVGAGI. This CDR3 is CASSYSPYSYNSPLHF. CDR3 DNA sequence: TGTGCCAGCAGTTACTCGCCGTACTCCTATAATTCACCCCTCCACTTT.

In its sample, this clone was seen a few times. The V call is TRBV30, the J call TRBJ1-2, with 7 bases aligning to TRBD1. Germline values: CDR1 GTSNPN, CDR2 SVGIG (reference sequence). The CDR3 length is 13 residues. V lost 3 bases, J lost 5 bases, and 6 bases stayed unmatched. The chain's CDR3 is CAWRRDSLYGYTF. In DNA form, the CDR3 reads TGTGCCTGGAGACGGGACAGCCTTTATGGCTACACCTTC.

The V and J genes are TRBV6-1 and TRBJ2-3, with 7 bases matching TRBD2. The CDR3 length is 15 residues. Germline V gene data show CDR1 as MNHNS and CDR2 as SASEGT. The junction had 8 bases not matched to a gene; V was cut back by 4 bases and J by 4 bases. The CDR3 DNA sequence: TGTGCCAGCAGTGGGCTAGCGGTTAGATCAGATACGCAGTATTTT. Translated: CASSGLAVRSDTQYF.

This clone was observed a few times. This rearrangement joins TRBV12-5 to TRBJ1-5, with a possible D match to TRBD1 (5 bases). This CDR3 contains 15 residues. V lost 7 bases and J lost 5, with 18 bases in between. The germline V gene encodes CDR1 LGHNT and CDR2 FRNRAP. This chain's CDR3 is CASASRRGVDQPQHF. CDR3 sequence (DNA): TGTGCTAGTGCCTCCCGACGGGGCGTTGATCAGCCCCAGCATTTT. The entire variable domain, with the rest obtained from reference TRBV12-5 and TRBJ1-5, is as follows: DARVTQTPRHKVTEMGQEVTMRCQPILGHNTVFWYRQTMMQGLELLAYFRNRAPLDDSGMPKDRFSAEMPDATLATLKIQPSEPRDSAVYFCASASRRGVDQPQHFGDGTRLSIL.

This clone was seen a handful of times. The chain is built from TRBV19 and TRBJ1-5; D may be TRBD1 (6 bases). The V end lost 1 base, the J end lost 2 bases, and 12 bases lay between the germline ends. CDR1 and CDR2 from the germline V gene are LNHDA and SQIVND (reference sequence). This CDR3 spans 16 amino acids. The CDR3 DNA is TGTGCCAGTAGTATAGCAGGGGCTCAGGGCAATCAGCCCCAGCATTTT. This codes for CASSIAGAQGNQPQHF.

The chain combines TRBV19 with TRBJ1-1; perhaps TRBD1 as D (5 bases). The CDR3 has 13 amino acids. Germline V gene sequence: CDR1 LNHDA, CDR2 SQIVND (reference sequence). With 4 bases removed from V and 7 bases from J, the gap between germline ends came to 13 bases. The CDR3, as DNA: TGTGCCAGTAGTACCCGACAGAGCGATGAAGCTTTCTTT. Encoded protein: CASSTRQSDEAFF. The full variable domain, in which reference TRBV19 and TRBJ1-1 provide the parts outside the CDR3, is DGGITQSPKYLFRKEGQNVTLSCEQNLNHDAMYWYRQDPGQGLRLIYYSQIVNDFQKGDIAEGYSVSREKKESFPLTVTSAQKNPTAFYLCASSTRQSDEAFFGQGTRLTVV.

The chain joins TRBV5-4 to TRBJ2-5, with TRBD2 matching over 8 bases. J gave up 5 bases and V 1 base, and 7 bases lay outside the gene matches. Germline lookup yields CDR1 SGHNT and CDR2 YYREEE (reference sequence). The CDR3 is 15 amino acids. CDR3 sequence: CASSLMARGVETQYF. CDR3 coding DNA: TGTGCCAGCAGCTTGATGGCGCGGGGGGTGGAGACCCAGTACTTC.

This chain connects TRBV5-1 to TRBJ2-4, with D uncertain. Germline V CDR1 and CDR2: SGHRS, YFSETQ. V lost 4 bases to trimming and J lost 6 bases, with 14 bases between them. This CDR3 spans 14 amino acids. CDR3 in DNA: TGCGCCAGCAGCCCCGATCCCCCCATAAACATTCAGTACTTC. Protein product: CASSPDPPINIQYF.

The gene calls are TRBV5-1 and TRBJ1-4; D not certain. This CDR3 contains 14 residues. The V gene's germline CDR1 is SGHRS and CDR2 YFSETQ. Trimming left V 4 bases short and J 4 bases short, with 11 bases between. CDR3 sequence reads: CASSPRLDNEKLFF. The CDR3 region has the DNA TGCGCCAGCAGCCCCCGTTTGGATAATGAAAAACTGTTTTTT.

The rearrangement links TRBV18 to TRBJ1-3, with a possible D match to TRBD1 (6 bases). Germline-derived CDR1 and CDR2 are KGHSH and LQKENI. This CDR3 has 16 residues. V lost 3 bases and J 3 bases, leaving 15 bases between the germline ends. The CDR3 nucleotides read TGTGCCAGCTCACCTTTGCAGGGGATTGGTGGAAACACCATATATTTT. It codes for CASSPLQGIGGNTIYF.

This clone was recorded only once. An end of the junction does not agree with germline; a read error may underlie this. The genes are TRBV6-6 and TRBJ2-7; D gene uncertain. This CDR3 has 13 residues. CDR1 MNHNY and CDR2 SVGAGI come from the germline V gene (reference sequence). The CDR3 here is CAISANGMGEQYF. CDR3 DNA: TGTGCCATCAGTGCGAACGGAATGGGCGAGCAGTACTTC.

This chain uses TRBV9 with TRBJ1-3; maybe TRBD1 (6 bases). This CDR3 is built from 15 residues. CDR1 SGDLS and CDR2 YYNGEE come from the germline V gene. The V gene lost 3 bases and the J gene lost 3 bases, with 13 bases spanning the gap. The CDR3 region has the DNA TGTGCCAGCAGCGCTACGGGACAAAGTGGAAACACCATATATTTT. Its protein is CASSATGQSGNTIYF.

V gene TRBV2 combines with J gene TRBJ2-5; no firm D call. Germline V CDR1 and CDR2: SNHLY, FYNNEI. Trimming removed 4 bases from V and 5 bases from J, with 14 bases in between. The CDR3 extends over 14 amino acids. The CDR3 nucleotides are TGTGCCAGCAGTGGGCAAGTGGGTAGTGAGACCCAGTACTTC. This gives the protein CASSGQVGSETQYF. Together with reference TRBV2 and TRBJ2-5, the CDR3 gives the full variable domain: EPEVTQTPSHQVTQMGQEVILRCVPISNHLYFYWYRQILGQKVEFLVSFYNNEISEKSEIFDDQFSVERPDGSNFTLKIRSTKLEDSAMYFCASSGQVGSETQYFGPGTRLLVL.

The chain carries TRBV30 and TRBJ1-1; a weak D match, TRBD1 (5 bases). CDR1 and CDR2 (germline): GTSNPN, SVGIG (reference sequence). V dropped 5 bases and J dropped 3 bases, with 22 bases sitting between them. This CDR3 has 16 amino acids. CDR3: CAWLAGRAGGYTEAFF. Here the CDR3 DNA reads TGTGCCTGGTTAGCCGGCAGGGCTGGTGGGTACACTGAAGCTTTCTTT.

The chain employs TRBV2 and TRBJ2-3, with TRBD1 identical over 8 bases. Germline CDR1 is SNHLY and CDR2 is FYNNEI. V was clipped by 5 bases and J by 3 bases; unmatched bases: 10. The CDR3 totals 16 residues. The CDR3 nucleotides are TGTGCCAGCAGTACTGGACAGGGAATACGAACAGATACGCAGTATTTT. It codes for CASSTGQGIRTDTQYF. Full variable domain (missing parts from reference TRBV2 and TRBJ2-3): EPEVTQTPSHQVTQMGQEVILRCVPISNHLYFYWYRQILGQKVEFLVSFYNNEISEKSEIFDDQFSVERPDGSNFTLKIRSTKLEDSAMYFCASSTGQGIRTDTQYFGPGTRLTVL.

This clone showed up just a few times. The V gene is TRBV5-5, the J gene TRBJ1-5; D is possibly TRBD1 (6 bases). The germline CDR1 and CDR2 sequences are SGHKS and YYEKEE (reference sequence). Trimming left V 4 bases short and J 1 base short, with 9 bases between. The CDR3 has 14 amino acids. In DNA form, the CDR3 reads TGTGCCAGCAGCAAAGGACAGAGCAATCAGCCCCAGCATTTT. The encoded protein is CASSKGQSNQPQHF.

V is TRBV7-6 and J is TRBJ2-2; possibly TRBD1 or TRBD2 for D (6 bases each). Germline assignment: CDR1 SGHVS and CDR2 FNYEAQ. The CDR3 contains 15 residues. V gave up 3 bases and J gave up 3 bases, with 11 bases separating them. The DNA of the CDR3 is TGTGCCAGCAGCTTTTCCGGGGGCCACACCGGGGAGCTGTTTTTT. Encoded protein: CASSFSGGHTGELFF.

This clone was picked up a small number of times. The chain carries TRBV5-1 and TRBJ2-1; TRBD2 might be the D (7 bases). The CDR3 covers 15 residues. Looked up from germline, CDR1 is SGHRS and CDR2 is YFSETQ. The germline V and J ends were trimmed by 0 bases and 7 bases, with 14 bases remaining between them. CDR3 sequence (DNA): TGCGCCAGCAGCTTGGCCGGAGGGGGGGCGAATGAGCAGTTCTTC. Translating it yields CASSLAGGGANEQFF. Complete variable domain (other parts from reference TRBV5-1 and TRBJ2-1): KAGVTQTPRYLIKTRGQQVTLSCSPISGHRSVSWYQQTPGQGLQFLFEYFSETQRNKGNFPGRFSGRQFSNSRSEMNVSTLELGDSALYLCASSLAGGGANEQFFGPGTRLTVL.

The chain employs TRBV2 and TRBJ2-1; a weak D match, TRBD1 (5 bases). The CDR3 length is 14 residues. Trimming left V 7 bases short and J 4 bases short, with 14 bases between. Per the germline V gene, CDR1 is SNHLY and CDR2 is FYNNEI. The CDR3 protein is CASIVTTAYNEQFF. Written as DNA, the CDR3 is TGTGCCAGCATTGTGACGACAGCATACAATGAGCAGTTCTTC. Full variable domain (rest looked up from reference TRBV2 and TRBJ2-1): EPEVTQTPSHQVTQMGQEVILRCVPISNHLYFYWYRQILGQKVEFLVSFYNNEISEKSEIFDDQFSVERPDGSNFTLKIRSTKLEDSAMYFCASIVTTAYNEQFFGPGTRLTVL.

Relative to its sample, this clone is medium-sized. This chain joins TRBV2 and TRBJ1-2; D might be TRBD1 (5 bases). Germline CDR1 and CDR2: SNHLY and FYNNEI. The ends were cut back, 4 bases at V and 0 bases at J, with 12 bases in the middle. The CDR3 sequence is 15 residues long. The CDR3 coding sequence is TGTGCCAGCAGTGTAGTACAGGACCCTAACTATGGCTACACCTTC. Residues: CASSVVQDPNYGYTF.

The chain is built from TRBV7-9 and TRBJ1-1, with a possible D match to TRBD1 (6 bases). Germline assignment: CDR1 SEHNR and CDR2 FQNEAQ (reference sequence). Trimming took off 7 bases at V and 0 bases at J, with 12 bases between the two ends. The CDR3 extends over 14 amino acids. CDR3 DNA: TGTGCCAGCACCAAGGACAGCTTGAACACTGAAGCTTTCTTT. Its protein is CASTKDSLNTEAFF.

The DNA of the CDR3 is TGTGCCAGCAGTGATAAGGGACAGGTGAAGAACACTGAAGCTTTCTTT. Residues: CASSDKGQVKNTEAFF. This chain uses TRBV6-1 with TRBJ1-1; 8 bases are a match to TRBD1. This CDR3 has 16 residues. With 3 bases clipped from V and 1 base from J, the junction kept 7 bases outside the gene matches. Germline values: CDR1 MNHNS, CDR2 SASEGT.

This sequence joins TRBV11-2 and TRBJ2-1; D may be TRBD2 (6 bases). This CDR3 region has 17 residues. Trimming left V 2 bases short and J 6 bases short, with 20 bases between. Germline CDR1 SGHAT, CDR2 FQNNGV. DNA for the CDR3: TGTGCCAGCAGCTTAAGATCCACGGGACTCGCCCGCAATGAGCAGTTCTTC. Its translation: CASSLRSTGLARNEQFF.

V gene TRBV4-1 combines with J gene TRBJ2-2; D possibly corresponds to TRBD1 (6 bases). The CDR3 is 16 amino acids. Trimming removed 1 base from V and 5 bases from J, with 14 bases in between. The germline V gene encodes CDR1 MGHRA and CDR2 YSYEKL. CDR3 in amino acids: CASSQVGQTRTGELFF. The CDR3, as DNA: TGCGCCAGCAGCCAAGTAGGACAGACTCGGACCGGGGAGCTGTTTTTT.

The chain recombines TRBV5-4 with TRBJ1-2; 9 bases match TRBD1. After removal of 1 base from V and 4 bases from J, the junction contained 5 bases not matched to a gene. This CDR3 is built from 15 residues. Looked up from germline, CDR1 is SGHNT and CDR2 is YYREEE (reference sequence). The DNA for the CDR3 is TGTGCCAGCAGCTTGACGGGACAGGGTTCCTATGGCTACACCTTC. Translating it yields CASSLTGQGSYGYTF.

V and J are TRBV12-5 and TRBJ2-5; TRBD2 aligns across 11 bases. Per germline, CDR1 LGHNT and CDR2 FRNRAP. V shed 1 base and J 5 bases; nucleotides not matched to a gene: 9. CDR3 length: 17 amino acids. CDR3 amino acids: CASGLGSSGGAQETQYF. The CDR3 DNA reads as TGTGCTAGTGGTTTGGGGAGTAGCGGGGGGGCCCAGGAGACCCAGTACTTC.

The chain has TRBV5-6 and TRBJ1-3, with 9 bases identical to TRBD1. The CDR3 consists of 16 residues. The ends lost 2 bases at V and 2 bases at J; junction bases unmatched: 5. Germline CDR1 SGHDT, CDR2 YYEEEE. The CDR3 DNA sequence: TGTGCCAGCAGCTTATGGACAGGGGTGACTGGAAACACCATATATTTT. It yields the protein CASSLWTGVTGNTIYF.

The V gene is TRBV19, the J gene TRBJ2-2, with 7 bases matching TRBD1. Germline V gives CDR1 LNHDA, CDR2 SQIVND (reference sequence). This CDR3 is built from 14 residues. V shed 7 bases and J 0 bases; nucleotides not matched to a gene: 2. CDR3 sequence: CASKTGTNTGELFF. CDR3 DNA: TGTGCCAGTAAGACAGGGACGAACACCGGGGAGCTGTTTTTT.

The chain combines TRBV6-6 with TRBJ1-1, with a tentative D call TRBD1 (5 bases). There are 11 residues in the CDR3. Trimming cost V 7 bases and J 4 bases, with 7 bases left between them. CDR1 and CDR2 from the germline V gene are MNHNY and SVGAGI (reference sequence). The CDR3 here is CASKGSTEAFF. The DNA for the CDR3 is TGTGCCAGCAAGGGGAGCACTGAAGCTTTCTTT.

CDR3 DNA sequence: TGTGCCAGCAGTCCAAGTTACAGGGGATATTACGAGCAGTACTTC. It translates to CASSPSYRGYYEQYF. The rearrangement uses TRBV27 and TRBJ2-7, with 7 positions matching TRBD1. J was trimmed by 4 bases and V by 5 bases; bases with no gene match: 11. Per germline, CDR1 MNHEY and CDR2 SMNVEV (reference sequence). This CDR3 has 15 residues.